The rows below give T cell receptor beta chains drawn from one sample of a study of Tregs in tolerant kidney transplant recipients. Assay used: immunoSEQ multiplex PCR; TCRdb lists only in-frame clones, some missing. The sample has about 64,000 clones, approximately 89% seen once. This specimen was CD4+ T cells from blood (PBMCs), taken 6 months after the transplant. The receptors originated from a human patient who received a combined kidney and bone marrow transplant. Some of the T cells might come from the graft donor. Each CDR3 is given with its conserved first and last residue. D genes are given only for firm matches. Clone size is shown for a subset of rows, as once, few, many or a class of expanded clone.

-	TRBV6-1	19	TRBD2	TRBJ2-2	TGTGCCAGCAGTGGTCTACACTACCGGACTAGCGTAAACACCGGGGAGCTGTTTTTT	CASSGLHYRTSVNTGELFF
-	TRBV7-2	15	TRBD1	TRBJ2-1	TGTGCCAGCAGCCCAGGGACAGGGAGATTCTATGAGCAGTTCTTC	CASSPGTGRFYEQFF
-	TRBV27	16	TRBD1	TRBJ2-7	TGTGCCAGCAGTTTAAAACAGGACAGGGGGGCCCACGAGCAGTACTTC	CASSLKQDRGAHEQYF
-	TRBV9	15	-	TRBJ2-1	TGTGCCAGCAGCGTAATAAGCGGGCCCTACAATGAGCAGTTCTTC	CASSVISGPYNEQFF
-	TRBV10-1	18	TRBD2	TRBJ2-3	TGCGCCAGCAGTGAGTGCGACGTTCGGACTAGCCTTACAGATACGCAGTATTTT	CASSECDVRTSLTDTQYF
-	TRBV19	15	-	TRBJ2-7	TGTGCCAGTAGAGTAAGGTGGGAGAATTCCTACGAGCAGTACTTC	CASRVRWENSYEQYF
-	TRBV5-1	20	TRBD2	TRBJ2-2	TGCGCCAGCAGCCCCAGCCGGGGACTAGCGGGAAGGGGGAACACCGGGGAGCTGTTTTTT	CASSPSRGLAGRGNTGELFF
-	TRBV6-1	14	TRBD1	TRBJ1-3	TGTGCCAGCAGTGCTTCCGGGACAGGGAACACCATATATTTT	CASSASGTGNTIYF
-	TRBV18	16	TRBD2	TRBJ2-5	TGTGCCAGCTCACCACAGCAGCGGGGGACCCAAGAGACCCAGTACTTC	CASSPQQRGTQETQYF
-	TRBV9	14	-	TRBJ1-1	TGTGCCAGCACCTTAGACAGTCTTGGCACTGAAGCTTTCTTT	CASTLDSLGTEAFF
-	TRBV21-1	16	-	TRBJ1-2	TGTGCCAGCAGCAAAGGCGAACAGGGCTACTTCTATGGCTACACCTTC	CASSKGEQGYFYGYTF
-	TRBV2	13	-	TRBJ1-1	TGTGCCAGCACCGGAGAGGGTTTCACTGAAGCTTTCTTT	CASTGEGFTEAFF
-	TRBV6-6	15	-	TRBJ1-6	TGTGCCAGCAGTTACTCGGAGGGACCCGTTTCACCCCTCCACTTT	CASSYSEGPVSPLHF
-	TRBV5-4	11	-	TRBJ2-7	TGTGCCAACAACGACAGCTACGAGCAGTACTTC	CANNDSYEQYF
-	TRBV28	16	TRBD1	TRBJ1-4	TGTGCCAGCAGGGGGCAGGGGGGAGGACGGGGTGAAAAACTGTTTTTT	CASRGQGGGRGEKLFF
-	TRBV28	15	-	TRBJ1-1	TGTGCCAGCAGTTTATCCATACAGGGGAACACTGAAGCTTTCTTT	CASSLSIQGNTEAFF
-	TRBV18	13	TRBD1	TRBJ2-5	TGTGCCAGCTCCGGGACAGCACAAGAGACCCAGTACTTC	CASSGTAQETQYF
-	TRBV7-9	14	TRBD1	TRBJ2-5	TGTGCCAGCAGCCAAGACAGGGTCCAAGAGACCCAGTACTTC	CASSQDRVQETQYF
-	TRBV30	14	-	TRBJ1-2	TGTGCCTGGAGTTTAACCAGGGATTACTATGGCTACACCTTC	CAWSLTRDYYGYTF
-	TRBV11-3	16	-	TRBJ1-3	TGTGCCAGCAGCTTTTTGGGCACTTACTCTGGAAACACCATATATTTT	CASSFLGTYSGNTIYF
-	TRBV9	16	-	TRBJ2-1	TGTGCCAGCAGCGTTCTAGGGGTGTCCTCCTACAATGAGCAGTTCTTC	CASSVLGVSSYNEQFF
-	TRBV7-2	15	-	TRBJ2-1	TGTGCCAGCAGCGTTAACCGGGAGAGGAGGAATGAGCAGTTCTTC	CASSVNRERRNEQFF
-	TRBV5-1	15	-	TRBJ2-7	TGCGCCAGCCTCCCCGGTGGCAGACTTGGTGGGGAGCAGTACTTC	CASLPGGRLGGEQYF
-	TRBV4-3	16	-	TRBJ2-3	TGCGCCAGCAGCCAAGATGGAGGGGTCGGTACAGATACGCAGTATTTT	CASSQDGGVGTDTQYF
few	TRBV6-1	17	TRBD2	TRBJ2-6	TGTGCCAGCAGTGAGACGGGGGGGCGGGAAGGGGCCAACGTCCTGACTTTC	CASSETGGREGANVLTF
-	TRBV9	15	TRBD1	TRBJ1-2	TGTGCCAGCAGCAAAGGGACAGGTGGTACCTATGGCTACACCTTC	CASSKGTGGTYGYTF
-	TRBV15	14	-	TRBJ2-3	TGTGCCACCAGCAGAGGGGGGGGCTCGGATACGCAGTATTTT	CATSRGGGSDTQYF
once	TRBV29-1	14	-	TRBJ2-1	TGCAGCGTTGATGAGAGCGGGCAAGTCAATGAGCAGTTCTTC	CSVDESGQVNEQFF
once	TRBV2	17	TRBD1	TRBJ2-5	TGTGCCAGCAGTGAAAAAAGTACAGGGGGCGCGGGAGAGACCCAGTACTTC	CASSEKSTGGAGETQYF
-	TRBV5-1	15	TRBD2	TRBJ2-1	TGCGCCAGCAGCGTACTAGCGGGGGATAACAATGAGCAGTTCTTC	CASSVLAGDNNEQFF
-	TRBV18	13	-	TRBJ2-5	TGTGCCAGCTCACCACAGCGAGAAGAGACCCAGTACTTC	CASSPQREETQYF
-	TRBV19	13	-	TRBJ1-5	TGTGCCAGTAGTATTAGAGTTTCCCAGCCCCAGCATTTT	CASSIRVSQPQHF
few	TRBV2	15	TRBD2	TRBJ2-1	TGTGCCAGCACCGCGCGGGGGGGCGGTTTCTTTGAGCAGTTCTTC	CASTARGGGFFEQFF
-	TRBV11-3	14	-	TRBJ1-2	TGTGCCAGCAGCTTAGGGGGCGAAAACTATGGCTACACCTTC	CASSLGGENYGYTF
-	TRBV7-8	15	-	TRBJ2-3	TGTGCCACCCGGAGGGCGAGATGGGGCACAGATACGCAGTATTTT	CATRRARWGTDTQYF
-	TRBV19	14	TRBD1	TRBJ1-2	TGTGCCAGTAGTCCCGGGACAGTTGACTATGGCTACACCTTC	CASSPGTVDYGYTF
-	TRBV4-3	14	TRBD1	TRBJ1-2	TGCGCCAGCAGCCAACGGCACAGGGGGCATGGCTACACCTTC	CASSQRHRGHGYTF
-	TRBV6-1	14	-	TRBJ2-6	TGTGCCAGCAGTTCTACGCCTGGGGCCAACGTCCTGACTTTC	CASSSTPGANVLTF
-	TRBV4-1	12	-	TRBJ1-4	TGCGCCAGCAGCCAAGAAAGAGTAAAACTGTTTTTT	CASSQERVKLFF
-	TRBV27	18	-	TRBJ1-5	TGTGCCAGCAGCCGTTATACCCCCGGGACATATAGCAATCAGCCCCAGCATTTT	CASSRYTPGTYSNQPQHF
once	TRBV7-4	16	-	TRBJ1-3	TGTGCCAGCAGCTTAGAGGTGGGCAGCAATGGAAACACCATATATTTT	CASSLEVGSNGNTIYF
-	TRBV11-3	12	TRBD1	TRBJ2-7	TGTGCCAGCAGCACTACAGGGGGCGAGCAGTACTTC	CASSTTGGEQYF
-	TRBV5-1	15	TRBD2	TRBJ2-1	TGCGCCAGCAGCTTGGGGGCGGGAGGTTTAAATGAGCAGTTCTTC	CASSLGAGGLNEQFF
-	TRBV19	18	-	TRBJ1-2	TGTGCCAGTTTACAGGTCTTCAACTCCAGGGCCCCGGTCTATGGCTACACCTTC	CASLQVFNSRAPVYGYTF
once	TRBV10-3	15	-	TRBJ2-2	TGTGCCATCAGCCCCCACGGAGAGAACACCGGGGAGCTGTTTTTT	CAISPHGENTGELFF
-	TRBV4-3	16	-	TRBJ1-1	TGCGCCAGCAGCCAAGATCTAGGAAGCTTTAACACTGAAGCTTTCTTT	CASSQDLGSFNTEAFF
-	TRBV5-4	15	-	TRBJ2-1	TGTGCCAGCATGGGGGCGCCGAGCTCCTACAATGAGCAGTTCTTC	CASMGAPSSYNEQFF
-	TRBV6-5	14	-	TRBJ2-3	TGTGCCAGCAGTTACGCCGGGGGGCCAGGTACGCAGTATTTT	CASSYAGGPGTQYF
-	TRBV2	16	-	TRBJ1-3	TGTGCCAGCAGTGAATCAGGGACAAGGTCTGGAAACACCATATATTTT	CASSESGTRSGNTIYF
-	TRBV18	14	TRBD2	TRBJ2-3	TGTGCCAGCTCCCCGACTAGCTTCCCAGATACGCAGTATTTT	CASSPTSFPDTQYF
-	TRBV9	14	-	TRBJ1-6	TGTGCCAGCAGCGTACACAGGGTAAATTCACCCCTCCACTTT	CASSVHRVNSPLHF
-	TRBV29-1	15	TRBD1	TRBJ1-1	TGCAGCGTTGAAGATCTGACAGGGAAAAGCACTGAAGCTTTCTTT	CSVEDLTGKSTEAFF
once	TRBV7-9	18	-	TRBJ2-5	TGTGCCAGCAGCTTCGTGGACTATAGACTCAATCCGGAGGCGACCCAGTACTTC	CASSFVDYRLNPEATQYF